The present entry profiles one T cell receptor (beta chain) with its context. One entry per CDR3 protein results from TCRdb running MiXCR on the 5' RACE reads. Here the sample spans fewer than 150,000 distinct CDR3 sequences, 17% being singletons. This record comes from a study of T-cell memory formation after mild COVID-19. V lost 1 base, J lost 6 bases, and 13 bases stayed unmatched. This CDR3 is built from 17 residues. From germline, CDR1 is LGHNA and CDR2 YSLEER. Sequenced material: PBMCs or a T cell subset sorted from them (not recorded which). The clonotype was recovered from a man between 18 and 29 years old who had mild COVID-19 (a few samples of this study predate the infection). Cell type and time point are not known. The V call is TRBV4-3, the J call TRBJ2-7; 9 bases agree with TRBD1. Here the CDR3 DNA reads TGCGCCAGCAGCCAAGCTTGGTTCGGGACAGGGAGTCGCGAGCAGTACTTC. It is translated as CASSQAWFGTGSREQYF.